These 23 T cell receptor beta chains came from one sample sequenced in a study of blood T cell repertoires in COVID-19. Clones were read by immunoSEQ multiplex PCR, and TCRdb kept only the in-frame ones, dropping some. The sample has over 450,000 clones; roughly nine tenths are singletons. Source material: peripheral blood. The receptors originated from a man younger than 30 with COVID-19, enrolled during active disease.

V usage is TRBV2 and J usage is TRBJ2-7; 11 bases line up with TRBD1. The CDR3 is made up of 15 amino acids. Germline V gives CDR1 SNHLY, CDR2 FYNNEI. V dropped 2 bases and J dropped 2; count of bases not matched to a gene: 2. CDR3: CASSETGQGAYEQYF. DNA for the CDR3: TGTGCCAGCAGTGAAACGGGACAGGGGGCCTACGAGCAGTACTTC.

A few counts support this clone. The rearrangement joins TRBV7-9 to TRBJ1-2; 7 bases are shared with TRBD1. This CDR3 region has 15 residues. Per the germline V gene, CDR1 is SEHNR and CDR2 is FQNEAQ (reference sequence). The J segment lost 4 bases and the V segment lost 0 bases, leaving 5 bases of the junction unmatched. As DNA, the CDR3 is TGTGCCAGCAGCTTAGCGGGACAGACCTCCTATGGCTACACCTTC. Protein product: CASSLAGQTSYGYTF.

The chain is built from TRBV5-8 and TRBJ1-2, with D possibly being TRBD1 (6 bases). Germline loops: CDR1 SGHTS, CDR2 YDEGEE. V lost 4 bases and J lost 7, with 20 bases in between. This CDR3 region has 15 residues. The CDR3 bases are TGTGCCAGCAGCGTAACGACAGGCCCTCCTTTTGGCTACACCTTC. It codes for CASSVTTGPPFGYTF.

This clone occurred once. The chain carries TRBV11-3 and TRBJ1-1; no clear D gene. This CDR3 is 14 amino acids long. V was trimmed by 1 base and J by 1 base, leaving 7 bases between them. In germline, CDR1 is SGHNT, CDR2 YENEEA. CDR3 sequence (DNA): TGTGCCAGCAGCTTAGTCGGAGGGAACACTGAAGCTTTCTTT. This sequence encodes CASSLVGGNTEAFF.

The chain has TRBV7-9 and TRBJ1-1; tentatively, D is TRBD1 (5 bases). Trimming removed 1 base at V and 12 bases at J, with 15 bases between. This CDR3 is built from 13 residues. Per the germline V gene, CDR1 is SEHNR and CDR2 is FQNEAQ (reference sequence). DNA for the CDR3: TGTGCCAGCAGCTTAGAGGGGTGGGAAGGAACTTTCTTT. This sequence encodes CASSLEGWEGTFF.

This rearrangement joins TRBV5-1 to TRBJ1-6; TRBD1 matches 9 bases. Germline trimming cut 3 bases from V and 5 bases from J; bases unmatched to any gene: 3. Germline values: CDR1 SGHRS, CDR2 YFSETQ. The CDR3 has 15 residues. For the CDR3, the DNA is TGCGCCAGCAGCTGGAGACAGGGGGATAATTCACCCCTCCACTTT. This gives the protein CASSWRQGDNSPLHF.

This chain connects TRBV18 to TRBJ2-5; 9 nucleotides agree with TRBD2. The CDR3 spans 16 residues. CDR1 is KGHSH, CDR2 LQKENI, per germline. V was pared by 0 bases and J by 5 bases, with 7 bases of the junction left unmatched. The CDR3 nucleotides are TGTGCCAGCTCACCACCAGGGCGGGGGGGCGTCGAGACCCAGTACTTC. It specifies CASSPPGRGGVETQYF.

The chain couples TRBV25-1 to TRBJ2-1; 8 nucleotides align to TRBD1. The germline V gene encodes CDR1 MGHDK and CDR2 SYGVNS. The CDR3 contains 16 residues. V lost 5 bases to trimming and J lost 4 bases; unmatched junction nucleotides: 10. This chain's CDR3 is CASSNSGDRGYNEQFF. The CDR3 DNA reads TGTGCCAGCAGTAACTCAGGAGACAGGGGATACAATGAGCAGTTCTTC.

V usage is TRBV24-1 and J usage is TRBJ2-1; TRBD2 agrees at 9 bases. In germline, CDR1 is KGHDR, CDR2 SFDVKD. J lost 8 bases, V lost 4 bases, and 5 bases had no gene match. This CDR3 contains 14 residues. CDR3 loop: CATSEETSGHEQFF. CDR3 coding DNA: TGTGCCACCAGTGAAGAAACTAGCGGGCATGAGCAGTTCTTC.

The chain is built from TRBV10-1 and TRBJ1-1; D may be TRBD1 (6 bases). Trimming removed 6 bases from V and 1 base from J, with 6 bases in between. Germline assignment: CDR1 WNHNN and CDR2 SYGVQD (reference sequence). The CDR3 sequence is 12 residues long. The CDR3 nucleotides read TGCGCCAGCAGGGACAGGAACACTGAAGCTTTCTTT. Translated, it gives CASRDRNTEAFF.

The chain recombines TRBV5-4 with TRBJ2-1; a possible D gene is TRBD2 (7 bases). With 3 bases removed from V and 0 bases from J, the gap between germline ends came to 13 bases. The V gene's germline CDR1 is SGHNT and CDR2 YYREEE (reference sequence). CDR3 length equals 16 residues. The CDR3 loop is CASSSRGGNSYNEQFF. In nucleotides, the CDR3 is TGTGCCAGCAGCTCGAGGGGGGGAAACTCCTACAATGAGCAGTTCTTC.

The V call is TRBV3-1 (or the pseudogene TRBV3-2), the J call TRBJ2-1; 9 nucleotides agree with TRBD1. V lost 6 bases to trimming and J lost 6 bases; unmatched junction nucleotides: 9. Germline V CDR1 and CDR2: LGHDT, YNNKEL (reference sequence). The length of the CDR3 is 15 residues. CDR3 region: CASSEQGAQGNEQFF. In nucleotides, the CDR3 is TGTGCCAGCAGTGAACAGGGGGCGCAAGGCAATGAGCAGTTCTTC.

J is TRBJ1-5 and V is TRBV19; 7 nucleotides match TRBD1. Germline values: CDR1 LNHDA, CDR2 SQIVND (reference sequence). This CDR3 spans 13 amino acids. Trimming took 11 bases from V and 6 from J; bases not matched to a gene: 10. The CDR3 region is CASGTALGQPQHF. Written as DNA, the CDR3 is TGTGCCTCAGGGACAGCCCTGGGTCAGCCCCAGCATTTT.

This clone was seen once. The chain links TRBV2 to TRBJ2-5, with 10 bases lining up with TRBD2. Germline CDR1 reads SNHLY; CDR2 reads FYNNEI. This CDR3 has 13 residues. The V and J ends lost 8 bases and 4 bases, in that order; junction bases with no gene match: 4. As DNA, the CDR3 is TGTGCCAGCTCTAGCGGGAGAGGAGAGACCCAGTACTTC. This encodes CASSSGRGETQYF.

The genes are TRBV7-9 and TRBJ1-1; 9 bases match TRBD1. Unmatched junction bases numbered 11, after V lost 6 bases and J lost 0 bases. The CDR3 runs to 17 residues. Germline V gene data show CDR1 as SEHNR and CDR2 as FQNEAQ (reference sequence). DNA of the CDR3: TGTGCCAGCAGGCATTTCCGGGACAGGGCCATGAACACTGAAGCTTTCTTT. It specifies CASRHFRDRAMNTEAFF.

The table lists this clone with a count of one. The gene calls are TRBV18 and TRBJ2-1, with a possible D match to TRBD2 (5 bases). The ends were cut back, 4 bases at V and 10 bases at J, with 17 bases in the middle. The CDR3 loop spans 14 amino acids. CDR1 KGHSH and CDR2 LQKENI come from the germline V gene. The DNA of the CDR3 is TGTGCCAGCTCACTTCAGGACCGCCCGGGAGAGCAGTTCTTC. Its translation is CASSLQDRPGEQFF.

This sequence joins TRBV3-1 (or the pseudogene TRBV3-2) and TRBJ1-4; perhaps TRBD1 as D (5 bases). CDR3 size: 13 residues. Germline CDR1 LGHDT, CDR2 YNNKEL (reference sequence). V lost 4 bases, J lost 7 bases, and 10 bases lay in between. CDR3 coding DNA: TGTGCCAGCAGCCTCGCAGGGCCTGAAAAACTGTTTTTT. Translated: CASSLAGPEKLFF.

The chain couples TRBV5-1 to TRBJ2-3; TRBD1 might be the D (6 bases). Germline V CDR1 and CDR2: SGHRS, YFSETQ. V gave up 5 bases and J gave up 6 bases, with 16 bases separating them. This CDR3 has 14 residues. In DNA form, the CDR3 reads TGCGCCAGCAGTGGACAGCCAAGCTCTGATACGCAGTATTTT. Its protein is CASSGQPSSDTQYF.

This chain links TRBV7-3 with TRBJ2-3; 9 bases match TRBD1. This CDR3 contains 14 residues. Germline V gives CDR1 SGHTA, CDR2 FQGTGA. V was clipped by 5 bases and J by 3 bases; unmatched bases: 3. The chain's CDR3 is CASSLDRGTDTQYF. CDR3 coding DNA: TGTGCCAGCAGCCTAGACAGGGGGACAGATACGCAGTATTTT.

The chain has TRBV12-5 and TRBJ2-5; tentative D call: TRBD2 (6 bases). The CDR3 length is 12 residues. The germline V gene has CDR1 LGHNT and CDR2 FRNRAP. V was clipped by 3 bases and J by 7 bases, with 9 bases between them. The CDR3 region has the DNA TGTGCTAGTGGTTTAGGAGGGGCGACCCAGTACTTC. Translation gives CASGLGGATQYF.

The chain couples TRBV27 to TRBJ2-7, with TRBD2 as a possible D gene (5 bases). Per the germline V gene, CDR1 is MNHEY and CDR2 is SMNVEV (reference sequence). The CDR3 spans 12 residues. V was clipped by 8 bases and J by 8 bases, with 16 bases between them. DNA of the CDR3: TGTGCCAGCGCCCCTCCTACGGGAAAGCAGTACTTC. The encoded protein is CASAPPTGKQYF.

The CDR3 coding sequence is TGTGCCAGCAGAGGAACAGGGGCCCGAGGGTCACCCCTCCACTTT. It encodes CASRGTGARGSPLHF. The genes are TRBV28 and TRBJ1-6; 7 positions agree with TRBD1. CDR1 and CDR2 from the germline V gene are MDHEN and SYDVKM. With V trimmed by 6 bases and J by 10 bases, 12 bases remained unmatched. There are 15 residues in the CDR3. The variable domain in full, with the rest retrieved from reference TRBV28 and TRBJ1-6, is DVKVTQSSRYLVKRTGEKVFLECVQDMDHENMFWYRQDPGLGLRLIYFSYDVKMKEKGDIPEGYSVSREKKERFSLILESASTNQTSMYLCASRGTGARGSPLHFGNGTRLTVT.

The table lists this clone with a few counts. The gene calls are TRBV11-2 and TRBJ1-1; D is unresolved. Trimming shortened V by 2 bases and J by 7 bases, and 11 bases separated the two germline ends. The CDR3 is 13 residues long. Germline CDR1 and CDR2: SGHAT and FQNNGV. CDR3 amino acids: CASSLTEGNEAFF. CDR3 nucleotides: TGTGCCAGCAGCTTAACGGAGGGTAATGAAGCTTTCTTT.